This passage covers 8 T cell receptor beta chains from one sample sequenced in a study of T cell clones after liver transplantation. Sequencing was performed with immunoSEQ multiplex PCR; in TCRdb, only in-frame clones are kept and a portion is missing. The repertoire holds about 75,000 clones, roughly 80% seen once, with around 2% in the top ten. The specimen was CD4+ T cells from blood, collected around 50 months after liver transplant. These receptors all stem from a human patient who received a liver transplant. T cells may partly derive from the graft donor.

The J gene is TRBJ2-6, the V gene TRBV4-1; unclear D gene. Germline V gives CDR1 MGHRA, CDR2 YSYEKL. Trimming cost V 0 bases and J 2 bases, with 11 bases left between them. The CDR3 covers 17 residues. The CDR3 loop is CASSQDSGFTGANVLTF. For the CDR3, the DNA is TGCGCCAGCAGCCAAGATAGTGGCTTTACTGGGGCCAACGTCCTGACTTTC.

The V gene is TRBV15, the J gene TRBJ1-4; 8 bases fit TRBD1. The length of the CDR3 is 15 residues. Germline trimming cut 0 bases from V and 7 bases from J; bases unmatched to any gene: 4. Germline V CDR1 and CDR2: LNHNV, YYDKDF (reference sequence). The CDR3 DNA is TGTGCCACCAGCAGAGACAGGGGGCTGAGTGAAAAACTGTTTTTT. It encodes CATSRDRGLSEKLFF.

The chain employs TRBV9 and TRBJ2-7; D not certain. The CDR3 extends over 13 amino acids. Trimming left V 0 bases short and J 6 bases short, with 10 bases between. The germline CDR1 and CDR2 sequences are SGDLS and YYNGEE. Here the CDR3 reads CASSVEAVTEQYF. The CDR3 DNA sequence: TGTGCCAGCAGCGTAGAAGCCGTCACCGAGCAGTACTTC.

The chain carries TRBV29-1 and TRBJ2-1; unclear D gene. The V gene lost 6 bases and the J gene lost 3 bases, with 15 bases spanning the gap. The CDR3 loop spans 14 amino acids. The germline gives CDR1 SQVTM, CDR2 ANQGSEA. The CDR3 sequence is CSVRSSPVYNEQFF. CDR3 DNA sequence: TGCAGCGTCCGCTCATCGCCTGTCTACAATGAGCAGTTCTTC.

This rearrangement joins TRBV2 to TRBJ2-2, with D hard to call. The CDR3 has 13 amino acids. Trimming took off 6 bases at V and 6 bases at J, with 11 bases between the two ends. Looked up from germline, CDR1 is SNHLY and CDR2 is FYNNEI. The CDR3 here is CASREWVSGELFF. The CDR3 coding sequence is TGTGCCAGCAGAGAATGGGTGTCCGGGGAGCTGTTTTTT.

This sequence joins TRBV7-3 and TRBJ2-5, with D tentatively TRBD2 (5 bases). Germline values: CDR1 SGHTA, CDR2 FQGTGA. V shed 2 bases and J shed 1 base, with 11 bases lying between them. The length of the CDR3 is 15 residues. The CDR3 bases are TGTGCCAGCAGCTTACTCAGCGGCCGCCAAGAGACCCAGTACTTC. Protein sequence: CASSLLSGRQETQYF.

The chain recombines TRBV18 with TRBJ1-5, with D maybe TRBD1 (5 bases). Germline values: CDR1 KGHSH, CDR2 LQKENI. With 2 bases removed from V and 5 bases from J, the gap between germline ends came to 7 bases. The CDR3 extends over 13 amino acids. The CDR3 DNA follows: TGTGCCAGCTCACCAGGGGCCGATCAGCCCCAGCATTTT. Residues: CASSPGADQPQHF.

The chain has TRBV5-6 and TRBJ2-5, with 7 bases identical to TRBD1. The V gene end was trimmed by 1 base and the J gene end by 4 bases; junction bases not matched to a gene: 13. Germline CDR1 reads SGHDT; CDR2 reads YYEEEE. This CDR3 is 17 amino acids long. CDR3 nucleotides: TGTGCCAGCAGCTTGTTCCCGGGACAGCCCCAGAGAGAGACCCAGTACTTC. Its protein product is CASSLFPGQPQRETQYF.